What follows are 20 T cell receptor beta chains derived from one specimen sequenced in a study of response to subunit inactivated influenza vaccine. TCRdb reprocessed the RT-PCR reads with MiXCR, giving one entry per CDR3 protein. Of more than 400,000 distinct CDR3 sequences in the sample, around 7.9% were seen once. The sample was PBMCs from blood, taken 23 months after vaccination. Receptors were obtained from a man aged 50-75 years who received an inactivated influenza vaccine.

This clonotype was recorded many times. This chain links TRBV5-6 with TRBJ2-2; TRBD1 matches at 11 bases. The V gene end was trimmed by 6 bases and the J gene end by 4 bases; junction bases not matched to a gene: 11. The CDR3 sequence is 17 residues long. Germline loops: CDR1 SGHDT, CDR2 YYEEEE. The CDR3 DNA is TGTGCCAGCACGAGTGCAGGGACAGGGGGAGCCACCGGGGAGCTGTTTTTT. It specifies CASTSAGTGGATGELFF.

This clonotype was picked up a small number of times. The chain has TRBV12-3 or TRBV12-4 and TRBJ2-1; possible D gene TRBD2, 7 bases. Trimming took off 6 bases at V and 9 bases at J, with 15 bases between the two ends. This CDR3 comprises 13 residues. The CDR3 region is CASSGGQGREQFF. The CDR3 region has the DNA TGTGCCAGCAGCGGGGGGCAGGGCCGTGAGCAGTTCTTC.

The chain combines TRBV6-1 with TRBJ2-5; D is undetermined. V was cut by 5 bases and J by 4 bases, with 11 bases left in between. CDR1 MNHNS and CDR2 SASEGT come from the germline V gene. This CDR3 has 13 amino acids. CDR3 nucleotide sequence: TGTGCCAGCAGTCGGGCTTTGGGAGAGACCCAGTACTTC. This sequence encodes CASSRALGETQYF.

There are many counts of this clonotype. Here the CDR3 DNA reads TGTGCCAGCAGCTTAGCTCCCCCCAGGAACACTGAAGCTTTCTTT. Its protein product is CASSLAPPRNTEAFF. The chain employs TRBV11-1 and TRBJ1-1; D call uncertain. The V gene's germline CDR1 is SGHAT and CDR2 FQDESV (reference sequence). The CDR3 consists of 15 residues. With 0 bases removed from V and 1 base from J, the gap between germline ends came to 9 bases.

In its sample, this clonotype was seen many times. The chain recombines TRBV7-8 with TRBJ2-7; TRBD2 matches at 7 bases. This CDR3 region has 11 residues. Germline CDR1 and CDR2: SGHVS and FQNEAQ. Unmatched junction bases numbered 4, after V lost 8 bases and J lost 6 bases. In DNA form, the CDR3 reads TGTGCCAGCGGGTTAGCGGGCGAGCAGTACTTC. This sequence encodes CASGLAGEQYF.

This clonotype has only a few counts. The rearrangement links TRBV11-2 to TRBJ2-7, with D unclear. The CDR3 is 14 amino acids. Germline V gives CDR1 SGHAT, CDR2 FQNNGV. The V and J ends lost 3 bases and 3 bases respectively, with 12 bases between them. The CDR3 coding sequence is TGTGCCAGCAGCTTTGCCCCGGAGAGCTACGAGCAGTACTTC. Its protein is CASSFAPESYEQYF. The whole variable domain, filled in from reference TRBV11-2 and TRBJ2-7, reads EAGVAQSPRYKIIEKRQSVAFWCNPISGHATLYWYQQILGQGPKLLIQFQNNGVVDDSQLPKDRFSAERLKGVDSTLKIQPAKLEDSAVYLCASSFAPESYEQYFGPGTRLTVT.

This clonotype was observed a handful of times. The chain carries TRBV20-1 and TRBJ2-7, with D uncertain. The CDR3 runs 12 residues. Deletions cut 6 bases from V and 1 base from J, with 10 bases between. CDR1 and CDR2 (germline): DFQATT, SNEGSKA (reference sequence). CDR3: CSAVARSYEQYF. The DNA of the CDR3 is TGCAGTGCCGTAGCAAGGTCCTACGAGCAGTACTTC.

The gene calls are TRBV5-5 and TRBJ2-4; 9 nucleotides line up with TRBD1. Germline CDR1 SGHKS, CDR2 YYEKEE (reference sequence). Germline trimming cut 5 bases from V and 4 bases from J; bases unmatched to any gene: 4. The CDR3 totals 14 residues. The CDR3 DNA follows: TGTGCCAGCAGATGGGGACAGGGAAAAAACATTCAGTACTTC. This sequence encodes CASRWGQGKNIQYF.

The chain combines TRBV2 with TRBJ1-3, with D unclear. CDR3 size: 14 residues. Trimming pared 3 bases from V and 0 bases from J, leaving 6 bases between. The germline V gene has CDR1 SNHLY and CDR2 FYNNEI. The CDR3 loop is CASSEYGSGNTIYF. CDR3 DNA sequence: TGTGCCAGCAGTGAGTACGGCTCTGGAAACACCATATATTTT.

This clonotype was picked up many times. V gene TRBV24-1 combines with J gene TRBJ2-1; 9 bases match TRBD2. Trimming removed 4 bases from V and 5 bases from J; junction bases left unmatched: 8. There are 16 residues in the CDR3. The germline CDR1 and CDR2 sequences are KGHDR and SFDVKD. In DNA form, the CDR3 reads TGTGCCACCAGTGACGAGTTGACTAGCGGTAACAATGAGCAGTTCTTC. This encodes CATSDELTSGNNEQFF.

In its sample, this clonotype was seen many times. This chain connects TRBV20-1 to TRBJ2-7; D perhaps matches TRBD2 (6 bases). V dropped 3 bases and J dropped 1 base, with 19 bases sitting between them. CDR1 is DFQATT and CDR2 is SNEGSKA in the germline V gene (reference sequence). The length of the CDR3 is 16 residues. Written as DNA, the CDR3 is TGCAGTGCTAGTTTTTCTGTTGCGGGAAAGTCCTACGAGCAGTACTTC. Amino acid sequence: CSASFSVAGKSYEQYF.

This clonotype was recorded at least ten times. The chain employs TRBV29-1 and TRBJ2-5, with 7 bases fitting TRBD2. This CDR3 has 15 residues. CDR1 SQVTM and CDR2 ANQGSEA come from the germline V gene. V lost 2 bases, J lost 5 bases, and 11 bases stayed unmatched. The CDR3 here is CSVEREGMAWETQYF. The CDR3 DNA follows: TGCAGCGTTGAAAGGGAGGGAATGGCCTGGGAGACCCAGTACTTC.

The rearrangement uses TRBV20-1 and TRBJ2-2; unclear D gene. This CDR3 comprises 14 residues. Between the trimmed V and J ends, which lost 5 bases and 4 bases, there was a span of 14 bases. Per the germline V gene, CDR1 is DFQATT and CDR2 is SNEGSKA (reference sequence). The CDR3 protein is CSAYVGGSTGELFF. The CDR3 DNA is TGCAGTGCTTACGTAGGCGGAAGCACCGGGGAGCTGTTTTTT.

This clonotype has a handful of counts. The CDR3 loop is CSAQTGPTYEQYF. CDR3 bases: TGCAGTGCTCAGACAGGGCCTACCTACGAGCAGTACTTC. The chain carries TRBV20-1 and TRBJ2-7; 7 bases are shared with TRBD1. The J segment lost 2 bases and the V segment lost 5 bases, leaving 6 bases of the junction unmatched. Looked up from germline, CDR1 is DFQATT and CDR2 is SNEGSKA (reference sequence). The CDR3 totals 13 residues.

This clonotype came up a few times. The rearrangement uses TRBV28 and TRBJ1-5; D unresolved. The CDR3 runs to 14 residues. CDR1 is MDHEN, CDR2 SYDVKM, per germline. The V end lost 2 bases, the J end lost 6 bases, and 11 bases lay between the germline ends. DNA for the CDR3: TGTGCCAGCAGTTTAGCCGGGGAGGTTCAGCCCCAGCATTTT. This translates into CASSLAGEVQPQHF.

V gene TRBV12-3 or TRBV12-4 combines with J gene TRBJ1-5; D may be TRBD1 (5 bases). This CDR3 is 14 amino acids long. The V gene lost 6 bases and the J gene lost 5 bases, with 14 bases spanning the gap. CDR3 in DNA: TGTGCCAGCAGAAAGGACACCTCCTATCAGCCCCAGCATTTT. This encodes CASRKDTSYQPQHF.

There are a few counts of this clonotype. The genes are TRBV7-2 and TRBJ1-6; 9 positions match TRBD1. The CDR3 length is 15 residues. J lost 7 bases, V lost 5 bases, and 6 bases had no gene match. The germline V gene encodes CDR1 SGHTA and CDR2 FQGNSA. The CDR3 loop is CASSPGTGQNSPLHF. The CDR3 DNA is TGTGCCAGCAGCCCCGGGACAGGGCAAAATTCACCCCTCCACTTT.

This clonotype was observed a single time. The chain joins TRBV5-4 to TRBJ2-5; D call uncertain. Per the germline V gene, CDR1 is SGHNT and CDR2 is YYREEE (reference sequence). V was pared by 1 base and J by 0 bases, with 13 bases between. The CDR3 totals 16 residues. The CDR3 region is CASSLMGYLDQETQYF. In nucleotides, the CDR3 is TGTGCCAGCAGCTTGATGGGCTACCTTGACCAAGAGACCCAGTACTTC. The full variable domain, its missing parts supplied by reference TRBV5-4 and TRBJ2-5, is ETGVTQSPTHLIKTRGQQVTLRCSSQSGHNTVSWYQQALGQGPQFIFQYYREEENGRGNFPPRFSGLQFPNYSSELNVNALELDDSALYLCASSLMGYLDQETQYFGPGTRLLVL.

This clonotype appeared a few times. CDR3 sequence: CASSEAADPLGFQTQYF. The CDR3 region has the DNA TGTGCCAGCAGTGAAGCGGCGGACCCCTTGGGGTTCCAGACCCAGTACTTC. The chain carries TRBV6-1 and TRBJ2-5; D gene unclear. The germline V gene encodes CDR1 MNHNS and CDR2 SASEGT. The CDR3 consists of 17 residues. V gave up 0 bases and J gave up 6 bases, with 20 bases separating them.

V is TRBV7-8 and J is TRBJ2-1; 13 positions agree with TRBD2. Germline V gene lookup returns CDR1 SGHVS and CDR2 FQNEAQ. This CDR3 has 19 residues. V gave up 2 bases and J gave up 0 bases; unmatched junction bases: 7. The CDR3 region is CASSLPTSGGSSSYNEQFF. The CDR3, as DNA: TGTGCCAGCAGCTTACCGACTAGCGGGGGGTCAAGCTCCTACAATGAGCAGTTCTTC.